Presented here are 20 T cell receptor beta chains from one specimen sequenced in a study of blood T cells in healthy people across ages. Alongside a J-beta primer mix, a sample-barcoded 5' primer served in a second PCR lasting about 6 to 12 cycles. TCRdb recomputed calls from the 5' RACE reads with MiXCR, one row per CDR3 protein. The sample consists of 750,000 to 950,000 distinct CDR3 sequences, roughly 53% of them appearing once. Specimen: blood. These receptors were obtained from a man older than 75 in good health.

This sequence joins TRBV4-2 and TRBJ2-4, with 13 bases aligning to TRBD2. This CDR3 contains 19 residues. The J segment lost 0 bases and the V segment lost 2 bases, leaving 7 bases of the junction unmatched. Germline CDR1 is LGHNA and CDR2 is YNFKEQ. The CDR3 region is CASSQRTSGSGLAKNIQYF. The CDR3 DNA reads as TGTGCCAGCAGCCAAAGGACTAGCGGGAGTGGGCTAGCCAAAAACATTCAGTACTTC.

This clonotype was detected a few times. This chain uses TRBV6-1 with TRBJ2-1, with a possible D match to TRBD1 (5 bases). The CDR3 has 12 residues. Germline V gene data show CDR1 as MNHNS and CDR2 as SASEGT. V lost 2 bases, J lost 14 bases, and 13 bases lay in between. The CDR3 region is CASSEMWATEFF. CDR3 nucleotides: TGTGCCAGCAGTGAAATGTGGGCGACAGAGTTCTTC.

The chain uses TRBV6-6 and TRBJ2-3; TRBD1 aligns across 11 bases. Germline V CDR1 and CDR2: MNHNY, SVGAGI (reference sequence). This CDR3 has 15 residues. V shed 8 bases, J shed 1 base, and the junction held 5 bases outside the gene matches. Here the CDR3 DNA reads TGTGCCAGCGGAGGACAGGGGGCCCGCACAGATACGCAGTATTTT. It translates to CASGGQGARTDTQYF.

In this sample, this clonotype turned up a few times. The genes are TRBV2 and TRBJ1-2, with D perhaps matching TRBD1 (6 bases). The V gene lost 4 bases and the J gene lost 2 bases, with 11 bases spanning the gap. Germline CDR1 is SNHLY and CDR2 is FYNNEI. The CDR3 extends over 14 amino acids. The CDR3 DNA sequence: TGTGCCAGCAGTGGACAGGTGACGAACTATGGCTACACCTTC. Its protein product is CASSGQVTNYGYTF.

The V call is TRBV25-1, the J call TRBJ2-1; perhaps TRBD2 as D (5 bases). CDR3 length: 14 amino acids. With 8 bases removed from V and 0 bases from J, the gap between germline ends came to 11 bases. CDR1 is MGHDK, CDR2 SYGVNS, per germline. CDR3 in DNA: TGTGCCAGCCAAAGCGGATACTCCTACAATGAGCAGTTCTTC. Protein sequence: CASQSGYSYNEQFF.

The chain recombines TRBV11-1 with TRBJ2-5; the D is unclear. CDR3 length: 12 residues. CDR1 is SGHAT, CDR2 FQDESV, per germline (reference sequence). V lost 2 bases to trimming and J lost 11 bases, with 12 bases between them. Here the CDR3 reads CASSLLLNEQYF. In DNA form, the CDR3 reads TGTGCCAGCAGCTTATTACTCAATGAGCAGTACTTC.

Only a few counts were recorded for this clonotype. This chain joins TRBV7-2 and TRBJ2-1; TRBD2 might be the D (5 bases). This CDR3 has 14 amino acids. In germline, CDR1 is SGHTA, CDR2 FQGNSA. The V and J ends lost 5 bases and 9 bases respectively, with 17 bases between them. The CDR3 DNA reads as TGTGCCAGCAGCCCCGGGGTCGGATGGGGTGAGCAGTTCTTC. Translating it yields CASSPGVGWGEQFF.

The gene calls are TRBV10-2 and TRBJ2-4, with TRBD2 matching 11 bases. Germline CDR1 reads WSHSY; CDR2 reads SAAADI. The CDR3 is 13 amino acids. The J segment lost 13 bases and the V segment lost 5 bases, leaving 7 bases of the junction unmatched. CDR3 protein: CASSSGTSGVQYF. As DNA, the CDR3 is TGCGCCAGCAGTTCCGGGACTAGCGGTGTGCAGTACTTC.

This clonotype was seen a handful of times. This sequence joins TRBV20-1 and TRBJ2-1, with TRBD2 matching over 8 bases. The CDR3 loop spans 14 amino acids. Unmatched junction bases numbered 7, after V lost 7 bases and J lost 2 bases. CDR1 is DFQATT, CDR2 SNEGSKA, per germline (reference sequence). The CDR3 sequence: CSVRGREAYNEQFF. CDR3 DNA: TGCAGTGTTCGGGGGCGGGAGGCCTACAATGAGCAGTTCTTC.

The V gene is TRBV11-3, the J gene TRBJ2-3; 12 bases map to TRBD1. Germline CDR1 reads SGHNT; CDR2 reads YENEEA. Unmatched junction bases numbered 5, after V lost 6 bases and J lost 4 bases. The CDR3 sequence is 15 residues long. The CDR3 loop is CASSRGQGAADTQYF. The CDR3 coding sequence is TGTGCCAGCAGTAGGGGACAGGGGGCGGCAGATACGCAGTATTTT.

This clonotype was picked up a small number of times. V gene TRBV25-1 combines with J gene TRBJ1-2; TRBD1 matches 7 bases. CDR3 length: 14 residues. The trim removed 8 bases at V and 1 base at J, leaving 7 bases unmatched. CDR1 and CDR2 (germline): MGHDK, SYGVNS. The CDR3 spells CASQGAGGNYGYTF. The CDR3 DNA is TGTGCCAGCCAAGGAGCAGGGGGTAACTATGGCTACACCTTC.

J is TRBJ2-1 and V is TRBV11-2, with 9 bases that match TRBD2. V was pared by 1 base and J by 6 bases, with 7 bases of the junction left unmatched. The CDR3 extends over 16 amino acids. CDR1 and CDR2 from the germline V gene are SGHAT and FQNNGV. This chain's CDR3 is CASSLVGGRASNEQFF. Written as DNA, the CDR3 is TGTGCCAGCAGCTTAGTGGGCGGGAGGGCCTCCAATGAGCAGTTCTTC.

This clonotype was detected only a few times. The V and J genes are TRBV6-2 or TRBV6-3 and TRBJ1-5, with 7 positions matching TRBD1. Per germline, CDR1 MNHEY and CDR2 SVGEGT. Trimming removed 6 bases from V and 5 bases from J; junction bases left unmatched: 4. The CDR3 extends over 13 amino acids. The CDR3: CASSRRGYQPQHF. The CDR3 bases are TGTGCCAGCAGCCGCAGGGGGTATCAGCCCCAGCATTTT.

This chain joins TRBV11-2 and TRBJ2-1; 9 nucleotides line up with TRBD2. V trimming: 2 bases; J trimming: 5 bases; junction bases outside the gene matches: 7. The CDR3 is 16 amino acids. The germline V gene has CDR1 SGHAT and CDR2 FQNNGV. The DNA of the CDR3 is TGTGCCAGCAGCTTACGGGGGCTAGCGGGACACAATGAGCAGTTCTTC. Protein sequence: CASSLRGLAGHNEQFF.

This clonotype came up a few times. J is TRBJ2-5 and V is TRBV20-1; TRBD2 is a possible D gene (6 bases). Germline V lookup: CDR1 DFQATT, CDR2 SNEGSKA (reference sequence). The V end was cut by 2 bases, the J end by 2 bases, with 18 bases between. The CDR3 extends over 16 amino acids. The CDR3 coding sequence is TGCAGTGCTAGATCCCCAGGAGGGATGAGGCAAGAGACCCAGTACTTC. It encodes CSARSPGGMRQETQYF.

This clonotype was observed a handful of times. The chain uses TRBV20-1 and TRBJ2-1, with 9 bases that match TRBD2. The CDR3 is 15 amino acids. Losses at the gene ends were 6 bases for V and 5 bases for J; bases not matched to a gene: 11. Germline V gene sequence: CDR1 DFQATT, CDR2 SNEGSKA (reference sequence). CDR3 amino acids: CSACQREAGDNEQFF. The CDR3 nucleotides read TGCAGTGCCTGTCAGCGGGAGGCAGGGGACAATGAGCAGTTCTTC.

The CDR3 spells CSVEDVTTSTDTQYF. In DNA, the CDR3 is TGCAGCGTTGAAGATGTGACAACCAGCACAGATACGCAGTATTTT. V is TRBV29-1 and J is TRBJ2-3; D is uncertain. The length of the CDR3 is 15 residues. CDR1 is SQVTM and CDR2 is ANQGSEA in the germline V gene. The V end lost 0 bases, the J end lost 0 bases, and 10 bases lay between the germline ends.

The rearrangement joins TRBV28 to TRBJ2-1, with D possibly matching TRBD2 (5 bases). Deletions cut 5 bases from V and 0 bases from J, with 11 bases between. The CDR3 consists of 15 residues. Germline CDR1 is MDHEN and CDR2 is SYDVKM. CDR3 sequence (DNA): TGTGCCAGCAGTAGGGAGCAGAGCTCCTACAATGAGCAGTTCTTC. Its translation: CASSREQSSYNEQFF.

This clonotype turned up a few times. The rearrangement joins TRBV5-1 to TRBJ1-2; 7 bases align to TRBD1. The CDR3 runs to 13 residues. Germline V gene data show CDR1 as SGHRS and CDR2 as YFSETQ. Trimming cost V 4 bases and J 5 bases; bases outside gene matches: 5. The CDR3 DNA is TGCGCCAGCAGCCCGGGACAGCAATATGGCTACACCTTC. This sequence encodes CASSPGQQYGYTF.

The chain joins TRBV5-8 to TRBJ2-7; 14 nucleotides match TRBD2. Losses at the gene ends were 6 bases for V and 7 bases for J; bases not matched to a gene: 12. Germline CDR1 SGHTS, CDR2 YDEGEE. This CDR3 has 16 amino acids. For the CDR3, the DNA is TGTGCCAGCACCCTGAGACTAGCGGGAGGGGGAAATGAGCAGTACTTC. This encodes CASTLRLAGGGNEQYF.